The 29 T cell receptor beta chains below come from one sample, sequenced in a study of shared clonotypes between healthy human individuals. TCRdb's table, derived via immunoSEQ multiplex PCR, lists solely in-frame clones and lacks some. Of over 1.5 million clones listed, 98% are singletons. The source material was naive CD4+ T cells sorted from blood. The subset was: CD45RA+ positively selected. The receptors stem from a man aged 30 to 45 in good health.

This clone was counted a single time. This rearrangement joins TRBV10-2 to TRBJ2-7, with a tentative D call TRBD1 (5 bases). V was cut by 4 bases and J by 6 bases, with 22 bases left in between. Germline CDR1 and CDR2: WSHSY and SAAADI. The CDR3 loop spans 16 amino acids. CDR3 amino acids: CASSGKLGALLVEQYF. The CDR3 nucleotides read TGCGCCAGCAGTGGGAAGCTTGGGGCTCTCCTCGTCGAGCAGTACTTC.

The CDR3 sequence is CASSYSPIGATYEQYF. Here the CDR3 DNA reads TGTGCCAGCAGTTACTCCCCCATTGGGGCTACCTACGAGCAGTACTTC. The chain has TRBV6-6 and TRBJ2-7, with D perhaps TRBD1 (5 bases). Looked up from germline, CDR1 is MNHNY and CDR2 is SVGAGI (reference sequence). CDR3 length: 16 amino acids. Trimming left V 0 bases short and J 2 bases short, with 14 bases between.

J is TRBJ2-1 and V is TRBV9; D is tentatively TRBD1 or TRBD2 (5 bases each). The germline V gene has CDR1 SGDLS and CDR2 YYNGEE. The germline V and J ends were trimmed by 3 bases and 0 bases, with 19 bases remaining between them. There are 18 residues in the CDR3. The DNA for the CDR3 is TGTGCCAGCAGCGACCGTGAGGGGAGACTCAGCTCCTACAATGAGCAGTTCTTC. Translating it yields CASSDREGRLSSYNEQFF.

Here the CDR3 reads CASSGGGRRYEQYF. The CDR3 DNA sequence: TGTGCCAGCTCCGGCGGGGGGCGCCGGTACGAGCAGTACTTC. The V and J genes are TRBV28 and TRBJ2-7; 8 bases fit TRBD2. Unmatched junction bases numbered 10, after V lost 8 bases and J lost 4 bases. The CDR3 runs to 14 residues. Per the germline V gene, CDR1 is MDHEN and CDR2 is SYDVKM.

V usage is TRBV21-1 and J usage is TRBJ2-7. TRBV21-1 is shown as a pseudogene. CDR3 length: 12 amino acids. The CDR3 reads CATPPPPEKQYF. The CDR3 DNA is TGTGCCACCCCCCCTCCCCCTGAAAAGCAGTACTTC.

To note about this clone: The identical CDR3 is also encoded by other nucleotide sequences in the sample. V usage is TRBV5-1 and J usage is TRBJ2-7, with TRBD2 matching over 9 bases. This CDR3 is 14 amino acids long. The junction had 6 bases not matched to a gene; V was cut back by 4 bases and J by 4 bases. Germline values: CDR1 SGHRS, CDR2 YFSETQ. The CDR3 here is CASSRGLAGYEQYF. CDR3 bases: TGCGCCAGCAGCAGAGGTCTAGCGGGGTACGAGCAGTACTTC.

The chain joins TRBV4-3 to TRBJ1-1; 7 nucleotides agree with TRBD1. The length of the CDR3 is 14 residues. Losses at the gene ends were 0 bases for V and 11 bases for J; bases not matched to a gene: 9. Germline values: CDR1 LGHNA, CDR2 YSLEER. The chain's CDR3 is CASSQDTRQGRAFF. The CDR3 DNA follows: TGCGCCAGCAGCCAAGATACGAGACAGGGTCGGGCTTTCTTT.

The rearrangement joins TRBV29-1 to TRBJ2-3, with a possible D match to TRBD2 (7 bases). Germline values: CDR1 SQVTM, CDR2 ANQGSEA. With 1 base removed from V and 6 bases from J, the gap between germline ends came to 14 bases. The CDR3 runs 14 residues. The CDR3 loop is CSVEVGGGVDTQYF. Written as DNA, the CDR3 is TGCAGCGTTGAAGTAGGGGGGGGAGTGGATACGCAGTATTTT.

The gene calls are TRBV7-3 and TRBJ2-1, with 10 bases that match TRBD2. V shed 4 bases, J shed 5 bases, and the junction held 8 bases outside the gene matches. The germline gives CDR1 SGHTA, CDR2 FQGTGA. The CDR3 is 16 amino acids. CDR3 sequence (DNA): TGTGCCAGCAGCTCCACTCTAGCGGGAGCGAACAATGAGCAGTTCTTC. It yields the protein CASSSTLAGANNEQFF.

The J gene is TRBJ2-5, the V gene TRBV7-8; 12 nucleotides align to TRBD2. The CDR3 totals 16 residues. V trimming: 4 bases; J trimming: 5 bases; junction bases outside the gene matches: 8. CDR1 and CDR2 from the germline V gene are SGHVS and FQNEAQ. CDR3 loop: CASSYKTGLAGETQYF. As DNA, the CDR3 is TGTGCCAGCAGCTACAAAACGGGACTAGCGGGCGAGACCCAGTACTTC.

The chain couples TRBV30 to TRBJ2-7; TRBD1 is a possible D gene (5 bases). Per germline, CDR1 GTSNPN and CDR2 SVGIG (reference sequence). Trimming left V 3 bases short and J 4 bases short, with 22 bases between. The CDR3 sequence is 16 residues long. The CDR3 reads CAWRVDWPEGDYEQYF. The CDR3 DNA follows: TGTGCCTGGAGGGTCGATTGGCCCGAAGGGGATTACGAGCAGTACTTC.

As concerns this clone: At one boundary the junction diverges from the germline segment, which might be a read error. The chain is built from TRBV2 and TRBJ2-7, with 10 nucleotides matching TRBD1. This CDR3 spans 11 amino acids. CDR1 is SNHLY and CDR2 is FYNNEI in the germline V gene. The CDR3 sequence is CASSRDRGLDF. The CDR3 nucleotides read TGTGCCAGCAGTCGGGACAGGGGACTTGACTTC.

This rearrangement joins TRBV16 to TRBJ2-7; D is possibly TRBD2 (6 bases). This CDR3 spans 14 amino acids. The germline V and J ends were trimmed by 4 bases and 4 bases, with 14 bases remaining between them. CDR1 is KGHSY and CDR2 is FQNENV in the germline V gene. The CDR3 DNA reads TGTGCCAGCAGCCGAGAGACTAGAAGTTACGAGCAGTACTTC. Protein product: CASSRETRSYEQYF. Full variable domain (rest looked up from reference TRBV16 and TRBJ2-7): GEEVAQTPKHLVRGEGQKAKLYCAPIKGHSYVFWYQQVLKNEFKFLISFQNENVFDETGMPKERFSAKCLPNSPCSLEIQATKLEDSAVYFCASSRETRSYEQYFGPGTRLTVT.

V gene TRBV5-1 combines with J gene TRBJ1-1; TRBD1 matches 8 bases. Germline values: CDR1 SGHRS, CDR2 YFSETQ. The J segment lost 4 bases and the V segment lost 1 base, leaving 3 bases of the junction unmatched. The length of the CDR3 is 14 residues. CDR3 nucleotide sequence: TGCGCCAGCAGCTTGACAGGGGGATTCACTGAAGCTTTCTTT. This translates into CASSLTGGFTEAFF.

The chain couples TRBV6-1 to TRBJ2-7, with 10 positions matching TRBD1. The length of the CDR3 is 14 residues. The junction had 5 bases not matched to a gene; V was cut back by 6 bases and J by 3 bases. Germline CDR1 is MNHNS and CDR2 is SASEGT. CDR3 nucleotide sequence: TGTGCCAGCAGAACGGGACAGGGGCACTACGAGCAGTACTTC. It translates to CASRTGQGHYEQYF.

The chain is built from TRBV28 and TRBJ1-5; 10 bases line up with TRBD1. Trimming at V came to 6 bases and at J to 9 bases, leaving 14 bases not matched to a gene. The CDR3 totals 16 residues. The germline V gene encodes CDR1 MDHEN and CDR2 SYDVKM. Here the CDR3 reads CASSLGQGPLAGPQHF. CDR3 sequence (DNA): TGTGCCAGCAGCTTGGGACAGGGGCCGCTCGCCGGGCCCCAGCATTTT.

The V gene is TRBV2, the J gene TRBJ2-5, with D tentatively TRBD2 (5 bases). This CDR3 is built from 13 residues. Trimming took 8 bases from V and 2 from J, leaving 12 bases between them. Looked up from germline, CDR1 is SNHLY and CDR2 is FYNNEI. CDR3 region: CASGESPQETQYF. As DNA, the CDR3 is TGTGCCAGCGGGGAGTCCCCACAAGAGACCCAGTACTTC.

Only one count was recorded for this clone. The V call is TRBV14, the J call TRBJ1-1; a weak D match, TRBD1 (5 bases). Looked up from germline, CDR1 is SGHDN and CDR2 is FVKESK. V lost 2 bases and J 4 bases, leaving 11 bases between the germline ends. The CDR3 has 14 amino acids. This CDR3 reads CASSQFGGGTEAFF. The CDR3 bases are TGTGCCAGCAGCCAATTTGGGGGAGGCACTGAAGCTTTCTTT.

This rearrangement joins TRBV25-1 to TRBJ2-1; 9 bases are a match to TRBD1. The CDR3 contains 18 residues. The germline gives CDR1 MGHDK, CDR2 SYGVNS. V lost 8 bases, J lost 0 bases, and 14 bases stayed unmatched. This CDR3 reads CASAGTGRFRFSYNEQFF. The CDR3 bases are TGTGCCAGCGCCGGGACAGGGAGGTTTAGGTTCTCCTACAATGAGCAGTTCTTC.

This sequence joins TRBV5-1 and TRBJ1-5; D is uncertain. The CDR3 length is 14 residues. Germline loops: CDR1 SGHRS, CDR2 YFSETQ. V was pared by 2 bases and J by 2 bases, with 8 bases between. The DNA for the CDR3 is TGCGCCAGCAGCTTTCCCTGGGGCAATCAGCCCCAGCATTTT. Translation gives CASSFPWGNQPQHF.

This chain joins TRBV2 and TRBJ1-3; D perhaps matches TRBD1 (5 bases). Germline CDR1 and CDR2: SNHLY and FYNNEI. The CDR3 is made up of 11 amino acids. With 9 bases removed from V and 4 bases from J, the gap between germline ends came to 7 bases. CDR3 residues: CASRTGNTIYF. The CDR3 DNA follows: TGTGCCAGTCGGACAGGAAACACCATATATTTT.

This CDR3 reads CASSSRDSEKLFF. In nucleotides, the CDR3 is TGTGCCAGCAGCTCCCGGGACAGTGAAAAACTGTTTTTT. This chain joins TRBV7-9 and TRBJ1-4; 7 bases match TRBD1. From germline, CDR1 is SEHNR and CDR2 FQNEAQ (reference sequence). V lost 4 bases to trimming and J lost 7 bases; unmatched junction nucleotides: 3. This CDR3 is 13 amino acids long.

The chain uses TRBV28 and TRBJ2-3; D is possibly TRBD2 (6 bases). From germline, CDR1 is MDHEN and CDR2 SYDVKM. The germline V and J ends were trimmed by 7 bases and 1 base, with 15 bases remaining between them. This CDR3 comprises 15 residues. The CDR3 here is CASTPGGPGTDTQYF. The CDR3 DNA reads TGTGCCAGCACCCCAGGAGGGCCTGGCACAGATACGCAGTATTTT.

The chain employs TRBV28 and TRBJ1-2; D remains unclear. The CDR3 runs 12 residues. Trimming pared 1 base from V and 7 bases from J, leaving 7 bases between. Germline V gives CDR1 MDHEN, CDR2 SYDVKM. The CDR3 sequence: CASSLFWTGYTF. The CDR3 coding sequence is TGTGCCAGCAGTTTATTTTGGACTGGCTACACCTTC.

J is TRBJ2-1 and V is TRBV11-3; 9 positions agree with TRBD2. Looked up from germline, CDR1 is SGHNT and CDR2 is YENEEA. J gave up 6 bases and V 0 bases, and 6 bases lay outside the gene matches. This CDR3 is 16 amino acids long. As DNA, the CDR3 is TGTGCCAGCAGCTTAGAAAGCGGGAGGCCCCTCAATGAGCAGTTCTTC. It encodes CASSLESGRPLNEQFF.

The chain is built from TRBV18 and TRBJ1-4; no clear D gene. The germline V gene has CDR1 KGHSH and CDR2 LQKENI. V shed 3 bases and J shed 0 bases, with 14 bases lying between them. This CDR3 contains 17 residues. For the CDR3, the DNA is TGTGCCAGCTCACCCATAAAAGGACGGTCAACTAATGAAAAACTGTTTTTT. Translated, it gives CASSPIKGRSTNEKLFF.

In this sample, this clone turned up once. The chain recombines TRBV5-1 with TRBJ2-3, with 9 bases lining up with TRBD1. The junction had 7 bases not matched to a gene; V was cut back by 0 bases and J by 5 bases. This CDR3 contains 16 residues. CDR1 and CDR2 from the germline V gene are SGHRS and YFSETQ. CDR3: CASSLDTGGRGDTQYF. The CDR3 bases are TGCGCCAGCAGCTTGGATACAGGGGGCAGAGGAGATACGCAGTATTTT.

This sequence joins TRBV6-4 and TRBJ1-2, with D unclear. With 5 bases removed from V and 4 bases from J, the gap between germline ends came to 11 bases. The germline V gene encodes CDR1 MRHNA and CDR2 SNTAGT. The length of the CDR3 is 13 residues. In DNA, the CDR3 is TGTGCCAGCAGTCAGGACGGAACCTATGGCTACACCTTC. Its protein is CASSQDGTYGYTF.

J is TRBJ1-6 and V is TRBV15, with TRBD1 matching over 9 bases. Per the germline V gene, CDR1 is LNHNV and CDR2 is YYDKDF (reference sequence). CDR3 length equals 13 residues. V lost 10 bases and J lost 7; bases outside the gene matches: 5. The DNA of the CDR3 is TGTGCCAGTGGACAGGGGAAGAATTCACCCCTCCACTTT. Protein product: CASGQGKNSPLHF.